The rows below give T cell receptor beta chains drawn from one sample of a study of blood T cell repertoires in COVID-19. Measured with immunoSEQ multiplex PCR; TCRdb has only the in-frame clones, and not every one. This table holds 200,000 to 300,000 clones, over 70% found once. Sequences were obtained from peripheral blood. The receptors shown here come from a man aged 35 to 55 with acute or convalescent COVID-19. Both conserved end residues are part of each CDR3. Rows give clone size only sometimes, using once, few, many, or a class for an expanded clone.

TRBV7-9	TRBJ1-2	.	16	CASSLVVTGENYGYTF
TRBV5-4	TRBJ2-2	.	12	CASRAGFGELFF
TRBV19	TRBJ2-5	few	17	CASSTSTLAGRGETQYF
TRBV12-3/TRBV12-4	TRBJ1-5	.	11	CASSINQPQHF
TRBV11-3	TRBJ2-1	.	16	CASSLVAGGGPNEQFF
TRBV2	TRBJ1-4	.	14	CASSARGQWEKLFF
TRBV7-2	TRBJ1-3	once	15	CASSWGQGPGNTIYF
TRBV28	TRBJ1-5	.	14	CASRLPEGDQPQHF
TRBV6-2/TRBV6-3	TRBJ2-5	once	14	CASSGTSGEETQYF
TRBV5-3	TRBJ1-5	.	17	CARSLGGTDYSNQPQHF
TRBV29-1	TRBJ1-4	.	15	CSVATGGLTHEKLFF
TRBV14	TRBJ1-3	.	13	CASSIPSGNTIYF
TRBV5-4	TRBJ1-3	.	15	CASSSIGLTGNTIYF
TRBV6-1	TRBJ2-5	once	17	CASSAKYQLARQETQYF
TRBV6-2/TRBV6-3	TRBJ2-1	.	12	CASSRVVHEQFF
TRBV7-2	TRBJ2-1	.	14	CASSWESSGNEQFF
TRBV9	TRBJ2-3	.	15	CASSLRQGQADTQYF
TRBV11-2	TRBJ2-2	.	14	CASSLQAGTGELFF
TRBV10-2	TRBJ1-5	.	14	CASSEDRVNQPQHF
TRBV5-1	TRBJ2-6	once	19	CASSLDTGTGGSGANVLTF
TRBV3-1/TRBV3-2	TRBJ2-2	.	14	CASSLGTQIGELFF
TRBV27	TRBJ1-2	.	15	CASSFLGQGLNGYTF
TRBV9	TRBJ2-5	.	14	CASSPGDSKETQYF
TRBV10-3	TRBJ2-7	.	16	CAISEVPSGRTDEQYF
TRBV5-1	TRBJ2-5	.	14	CASSFPGTEETQYF
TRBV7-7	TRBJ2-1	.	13	CASSLASGNEQFF
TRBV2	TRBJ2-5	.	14	CASSEQGLQETQYF
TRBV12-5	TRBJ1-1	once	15	CASGLVRGMNTEAFF
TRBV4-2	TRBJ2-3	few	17	CASSHSRGSGSTDTQYF
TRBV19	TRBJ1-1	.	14	CASSLFGQGAEAFF